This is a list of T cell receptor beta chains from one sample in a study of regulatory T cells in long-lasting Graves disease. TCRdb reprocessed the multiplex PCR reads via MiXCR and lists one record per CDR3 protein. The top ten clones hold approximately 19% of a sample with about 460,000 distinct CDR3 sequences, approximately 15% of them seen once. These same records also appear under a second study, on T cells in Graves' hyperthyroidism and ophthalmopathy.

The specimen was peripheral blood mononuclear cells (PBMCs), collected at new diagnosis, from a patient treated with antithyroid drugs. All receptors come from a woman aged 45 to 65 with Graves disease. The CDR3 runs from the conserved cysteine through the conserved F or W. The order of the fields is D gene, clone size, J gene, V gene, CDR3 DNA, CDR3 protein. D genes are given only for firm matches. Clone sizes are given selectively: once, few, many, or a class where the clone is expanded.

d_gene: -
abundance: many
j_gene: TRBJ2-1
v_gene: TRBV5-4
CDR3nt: TGTGCCAGCAAGAGTAACAATGAGCAGTTCTTC
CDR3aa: CASKSNNEQFF

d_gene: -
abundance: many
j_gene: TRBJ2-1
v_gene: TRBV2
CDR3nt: TGTGCCAGCAGTGCGAGGAATGAGCAGTTCTTC
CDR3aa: CASSARNEQFF

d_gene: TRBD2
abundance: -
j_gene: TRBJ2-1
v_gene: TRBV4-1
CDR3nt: TGCGCCAGCAGCCAGGGGACTAGCGGGAGACCTCCCTACAATGAGCAGTTCTTC
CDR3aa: CASSQGTSGRPPYNEQFF

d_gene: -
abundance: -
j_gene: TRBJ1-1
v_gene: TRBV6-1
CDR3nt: TGTGACAGCAGCCTCCGGCCCGGCGACACTGAAGCTTTCTTT
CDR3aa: CDSSLRPGDTEAFF

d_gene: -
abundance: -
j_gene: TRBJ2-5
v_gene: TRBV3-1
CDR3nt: TGTGCCAGCAGCCAAGCTCTACCTCTAGAGACCCAGTACTTC
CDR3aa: CASSQALPLETQYF

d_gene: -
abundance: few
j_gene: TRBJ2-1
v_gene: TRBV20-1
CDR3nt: TGCAGTGATAGGGAGTTTGAGCAGTTCTTC
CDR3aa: CSDREFEQFF

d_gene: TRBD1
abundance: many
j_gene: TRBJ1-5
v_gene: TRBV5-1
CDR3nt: TGCGCCAGCAGCCCCGGACAGGGGGGAGATCAGCCCCAGCATTTT
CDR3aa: CASSPGQGGDQPQHF

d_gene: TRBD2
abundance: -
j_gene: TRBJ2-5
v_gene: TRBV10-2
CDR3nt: TGCGCCAGCGAAACGGGGGGGACCCAGTACTTC
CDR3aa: CASETGGTQYF

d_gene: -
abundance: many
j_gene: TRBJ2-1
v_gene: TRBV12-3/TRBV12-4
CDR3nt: TGTGCCAGCAGTTTAAGAGGGGGCAATGAGCAGTTCTTC
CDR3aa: CASSLRGGNEQFF

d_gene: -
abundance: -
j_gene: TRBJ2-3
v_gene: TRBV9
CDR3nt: TGTGCCAGCAGCGTAGAAGGCGGCGCTAGCACAGATACGCAGTATTTT
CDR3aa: CASSVEGGASTDTQYF

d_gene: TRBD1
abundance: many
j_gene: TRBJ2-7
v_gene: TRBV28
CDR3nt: TGTGCCAGCAGCCAGAGACAGGGTAGCTCCTACGAGCAGTACTTC
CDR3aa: CASSQRQGSSYEQYF

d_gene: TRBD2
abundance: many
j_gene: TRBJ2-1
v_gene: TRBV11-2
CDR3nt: TGTGCCAGCAGGAAGATCGGGAGGCGAGGGTATGAGCAGTTCTTC
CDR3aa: CASRKIGRRGYEQFF

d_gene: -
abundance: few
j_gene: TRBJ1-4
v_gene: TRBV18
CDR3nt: TGTGCCAGCTCACCGAAAAGTTTTAATGAAAAACTGTTTTTT
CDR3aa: CASSPKSFNEKLFF

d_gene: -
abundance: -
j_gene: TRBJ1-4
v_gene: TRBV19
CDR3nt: TGTGCCAGTAGTCCGAAAACCGGGACAATTAATGAAAAACTGTTTTTT
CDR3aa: CASSPKTGTINEKLFF

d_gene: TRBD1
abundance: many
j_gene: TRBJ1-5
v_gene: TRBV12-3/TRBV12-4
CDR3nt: TGTGCCAGCAATCCCGGGACAGGTCAATCCCATTTT
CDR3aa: CASNPGTGQSHF

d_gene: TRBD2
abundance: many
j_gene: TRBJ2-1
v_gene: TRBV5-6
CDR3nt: TGTGCCAGCAGCTTGTATGGGCGGGAGAGCTACAATGAGCAGTTCTTC
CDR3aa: CASSLYGRESYNEQFF

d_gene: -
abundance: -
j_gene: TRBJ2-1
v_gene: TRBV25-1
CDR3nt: TGTGCCAGCAGTGAATATACGGACACCGCCACGATTGGGCAGTTCTTC
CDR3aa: CASSEYTDTATIGQFF

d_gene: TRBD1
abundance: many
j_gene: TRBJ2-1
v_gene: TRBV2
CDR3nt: TGTGCCAGCAGTGAGAGGGGACAGAGGGATGAGCAGTTCTTC
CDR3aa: CASSERGQRDEQFF

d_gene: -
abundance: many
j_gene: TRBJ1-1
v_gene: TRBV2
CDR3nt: TGTGCCAGCAATTTGGGGGACACTGAAGCTTTCTTT
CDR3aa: CASNLGDTEAFF

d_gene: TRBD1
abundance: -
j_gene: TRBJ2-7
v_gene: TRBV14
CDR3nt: TGTGCCAGCAGCCAAGGAATTCGCAGGGGGCACTACGAGCAGTACTTC
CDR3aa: CASSQGIRRGHYEQYF

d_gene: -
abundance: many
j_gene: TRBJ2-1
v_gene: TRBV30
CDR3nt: TGTGCCTGGAACGCCGGGAGCATCTACAATGAGCAGTTCTTC
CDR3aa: CAWNAGSIYNEQFF

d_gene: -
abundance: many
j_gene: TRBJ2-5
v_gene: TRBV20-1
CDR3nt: TGCAGTGCTAGACAGGAACACCAAGAGACCCAGTACTTC
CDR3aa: CSARQEHQETQYF

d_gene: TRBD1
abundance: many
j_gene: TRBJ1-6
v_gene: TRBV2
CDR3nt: TGTGCCAGCACCCAGACAGGGGGAAGTTCACCCCTCCACTTT
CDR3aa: CASTQTGGSSPLHF

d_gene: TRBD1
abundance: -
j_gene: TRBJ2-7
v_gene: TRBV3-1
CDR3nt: TGTGCCAGCAGCCAAGGGGGACAGATCTACGAGCAGTACTTC
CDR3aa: CASSQGGQIYEQYF

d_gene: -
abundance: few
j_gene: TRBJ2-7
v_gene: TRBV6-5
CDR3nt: TGTGCCAGCAGTTACGACACGTTCGAGCCCGGCTACGAGCAGTACTTC
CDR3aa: CASSYDTFEPGYEQYF

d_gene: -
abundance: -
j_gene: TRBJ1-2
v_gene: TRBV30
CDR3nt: TGTGCCTGCACCTCTCGACAGGCCGCTTATGGCTACACCTTC
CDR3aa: CACTSRQAAYGYTF

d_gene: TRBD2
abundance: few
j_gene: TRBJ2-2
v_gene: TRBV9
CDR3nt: TGTGCCAGCAGCGTAGGGGCTAGCGGGAGAATCACCGGGGAGCTGTTTTTT
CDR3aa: CASSVGASGRITGELFF

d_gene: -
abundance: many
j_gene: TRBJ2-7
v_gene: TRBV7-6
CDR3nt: TGTGCCAGCAGCTTAATGGCGGAAAGCTCCTACGAGCAGTACTTC
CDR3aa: CASSLMAESSYEQYF

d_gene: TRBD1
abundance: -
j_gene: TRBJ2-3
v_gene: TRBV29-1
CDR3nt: TGCAGCGCTGGGACAGGGGGTTTTACGGGAGGGCCTATGAACACAGATACGCAGTATTTT
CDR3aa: CSAGTGGFTGGPMNTDTQYF

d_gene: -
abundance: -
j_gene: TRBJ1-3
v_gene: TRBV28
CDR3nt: TGTGCCAGCAGTTTAGGGGGGACATCCTCTGGAAACACCATATATTTT
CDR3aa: CASSLGGTSSGNTIYF

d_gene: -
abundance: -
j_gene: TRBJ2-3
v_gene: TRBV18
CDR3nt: TGTGCCAGCTCATTTGTCAGCGACACAGATACGCAGTATTTT
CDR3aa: CASSFVSDTDTQYF

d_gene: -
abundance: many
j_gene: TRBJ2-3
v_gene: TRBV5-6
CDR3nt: TGTGCCAGCAGCCTCAGGGGTGTTCGCACAGATACGCAGTATTTT
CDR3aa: CASSLRGVRTDTQYF

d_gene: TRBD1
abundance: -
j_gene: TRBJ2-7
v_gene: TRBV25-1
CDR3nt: TGTGCCAGCAGCGCAGACAGGGTCCGCTACGAGCAGTACTTC
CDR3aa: CASSADRVRYEQYF

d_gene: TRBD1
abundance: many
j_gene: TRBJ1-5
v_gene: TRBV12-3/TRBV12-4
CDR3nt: TGTGCCAGCACCCTAGGGACAGTCAATCAGCCCCAGCATTTT
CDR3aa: CASTLGTVNQPQHF

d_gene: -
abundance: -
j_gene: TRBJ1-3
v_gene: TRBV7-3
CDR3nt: TGTGCCAGCAGCTTAGGTGGGGGGCAGAGCTCTGGAAACACCATATATTTT
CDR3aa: CASSLGGGQSSGNTIYF